This T cell receptor (beta chain) was recovered during a study of blood T cell repertoires in COVID-19. Overall study context: Donors in the United States, Italy and Spain gave samples during acute or convalescent COVID-19.

The length of the CDR3 is 13 residues. V trimming: 5 bases; J trimming: 5 bases; junction bases outside the gene matches: 6. In germline, CDR1 is SEHNR, CDR2 FQNEAQ (reference sequence). Profiled with immunoSEQ multiplex PCR; TCRdb holds only in-frame clones, not every one. The sample lists 100,000 to 150,000 clones, more than 80% occurring once. The sample comprised peripheral blood. The receptor comes from a woman aged 80 or over with COVID-19, enrolled during active disease. This chain connects TRBV7-9 to TRBJ2-7; TRBD1 matches at 7 bases. Here the CDR3 DNA reads TGTGCCAGCAGCCGACAGGGCTTAGACGAGCAGTACTTC. Translated: CASSRQGLDEQYF.